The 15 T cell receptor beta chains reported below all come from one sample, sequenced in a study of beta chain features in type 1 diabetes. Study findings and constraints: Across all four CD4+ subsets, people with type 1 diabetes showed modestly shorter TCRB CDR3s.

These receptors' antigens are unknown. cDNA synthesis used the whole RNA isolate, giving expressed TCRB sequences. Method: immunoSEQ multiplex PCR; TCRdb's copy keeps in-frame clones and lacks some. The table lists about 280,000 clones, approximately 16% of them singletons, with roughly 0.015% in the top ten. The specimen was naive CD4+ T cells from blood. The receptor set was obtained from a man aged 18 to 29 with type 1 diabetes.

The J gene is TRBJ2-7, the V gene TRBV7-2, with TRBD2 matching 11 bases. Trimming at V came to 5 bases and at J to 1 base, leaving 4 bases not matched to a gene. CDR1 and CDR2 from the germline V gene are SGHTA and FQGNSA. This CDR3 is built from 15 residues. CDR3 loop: CASSRLAGGSYEQYF. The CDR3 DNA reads TGTGCCAGCAGCCGCCTAGCGGGGGGATCCTACGAGCAGTACTTC.

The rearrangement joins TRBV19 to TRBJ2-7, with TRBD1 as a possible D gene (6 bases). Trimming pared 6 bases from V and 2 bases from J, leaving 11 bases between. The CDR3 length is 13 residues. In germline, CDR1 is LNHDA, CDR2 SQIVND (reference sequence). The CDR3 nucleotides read TGTGCCAGTAGCATGGACAGCCCCTACGAGCAGTACTTC. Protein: CASSMDSPYEQYF.

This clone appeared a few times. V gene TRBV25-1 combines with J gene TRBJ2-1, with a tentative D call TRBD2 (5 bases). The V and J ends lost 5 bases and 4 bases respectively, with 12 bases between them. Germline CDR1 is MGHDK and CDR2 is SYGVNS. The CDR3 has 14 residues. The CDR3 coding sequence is TGTGCCAGCAGTCCCTTGGGAGTTTACAATGAGCAGTTCTTC. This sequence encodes CASSPLGVYNEQFF. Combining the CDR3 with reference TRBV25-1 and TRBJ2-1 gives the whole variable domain EADIYQTPRYLVIGTGKKITLECSQTMGHDKMYWYQQDPGMELHLIHYSYGVNSTEKGDLSSESTVSRIRTEHFPLTLESARPSHTSQYLCASSPLGVYNEQFFGPGTRLTVL.

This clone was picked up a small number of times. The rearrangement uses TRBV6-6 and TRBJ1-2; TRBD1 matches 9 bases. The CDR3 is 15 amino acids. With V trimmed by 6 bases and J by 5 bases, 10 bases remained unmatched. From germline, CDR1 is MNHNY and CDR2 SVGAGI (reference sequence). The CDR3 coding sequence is TGTGCCAGCAGCCCGCCGGGACAGGGCCCTTATGGCTACACCTTC. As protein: CASSPPGQGPYGYTF.

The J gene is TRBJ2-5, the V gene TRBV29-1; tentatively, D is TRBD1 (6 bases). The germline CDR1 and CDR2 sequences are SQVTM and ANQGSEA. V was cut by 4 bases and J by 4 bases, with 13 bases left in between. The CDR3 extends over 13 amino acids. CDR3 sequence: CSVASQGRETQYF. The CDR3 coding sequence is TGCAGCGTTGCCTCTCAGGGGAGAGAGACCCAGTACTTC.

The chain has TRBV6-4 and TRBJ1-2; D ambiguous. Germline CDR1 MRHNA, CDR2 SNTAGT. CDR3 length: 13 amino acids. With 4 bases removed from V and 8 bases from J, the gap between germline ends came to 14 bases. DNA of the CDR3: TGTGCCAGCAGTGGTACAGCCGAGGGCGGCTACACCTTC. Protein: CASSGTAEGGYTF.

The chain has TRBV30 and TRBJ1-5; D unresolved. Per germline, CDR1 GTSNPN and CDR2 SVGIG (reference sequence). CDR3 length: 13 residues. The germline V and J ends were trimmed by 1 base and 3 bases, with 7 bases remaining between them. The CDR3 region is CAWSGRNNQPQHF. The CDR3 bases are TGTGCCTGGAGTGGCAGAAACAATCAGCCCCAGCATTTT. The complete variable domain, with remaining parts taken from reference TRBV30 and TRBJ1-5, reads SQTIHQWPATLVQPVGSPLSLECTVEGTSNPNLYWYRQAAGRGLQLLFYSVGIGQISSEVPQNLSASRPQDRQFILSSKKLLLSDSGFYLCAWSGRNNQPQHFGDGTRLSIL.

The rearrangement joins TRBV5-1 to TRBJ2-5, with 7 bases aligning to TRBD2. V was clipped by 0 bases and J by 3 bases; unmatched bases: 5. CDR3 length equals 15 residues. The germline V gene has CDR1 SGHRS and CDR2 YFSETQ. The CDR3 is CASSLGDYIKETQYF. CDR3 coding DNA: TGCGCCAGCAGCTTGGGGGACTACATCAAAGAGACCCAGTACTTC.

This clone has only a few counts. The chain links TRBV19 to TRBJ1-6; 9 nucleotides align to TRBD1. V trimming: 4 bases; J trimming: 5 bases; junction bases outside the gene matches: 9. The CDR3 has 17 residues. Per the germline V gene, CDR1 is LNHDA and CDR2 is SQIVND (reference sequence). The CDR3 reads CASSTQGAKADNSPLHF. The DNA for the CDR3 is TGTGCCAGTAGTACACAGGGGGCCAAAGCTGATAATTCACCCCTCCACTTT. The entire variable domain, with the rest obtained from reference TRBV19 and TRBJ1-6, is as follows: DGGITQSPKYLFRKEGQNVTLSCEQNLNHDAMYWYRQDPGQGLRLIYYSQIVNDFQKGDIAEGYSVSREKKESFPLTVTSAQKNPTAFYLCASSTQGAKADNSPLHFGNGTRLTVT.

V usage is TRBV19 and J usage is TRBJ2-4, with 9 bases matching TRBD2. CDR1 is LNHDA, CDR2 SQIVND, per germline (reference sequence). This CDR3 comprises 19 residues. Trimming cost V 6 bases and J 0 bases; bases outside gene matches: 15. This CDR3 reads CASRRRASGDGLAKNIQYF. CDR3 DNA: TGTGCCAGTAGAAGGAGGGCTAGCGGGGACGGTCTAGCCAAAAACATTCAGTACTTC.

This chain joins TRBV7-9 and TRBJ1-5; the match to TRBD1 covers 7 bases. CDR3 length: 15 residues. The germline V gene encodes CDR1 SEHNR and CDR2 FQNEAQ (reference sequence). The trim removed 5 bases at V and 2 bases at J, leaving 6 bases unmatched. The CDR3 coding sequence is TGTGCCAGCAGCCAGGGGGGTTACGGCAATCAGCCCCAGCATTTT. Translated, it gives CASSQGGYGNQPQHF. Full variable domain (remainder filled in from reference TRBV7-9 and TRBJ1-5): DTGVSQNPRHKITKRGQNVTFRCDPISEHNRLYWYRQTLGQGPEFLTYFQNEAQLEKSRLLSDRFSAERPKGSFSTLEIQRTEQGDSAMYLCASSQGGYGNQPQHFGDGTRLSIL.

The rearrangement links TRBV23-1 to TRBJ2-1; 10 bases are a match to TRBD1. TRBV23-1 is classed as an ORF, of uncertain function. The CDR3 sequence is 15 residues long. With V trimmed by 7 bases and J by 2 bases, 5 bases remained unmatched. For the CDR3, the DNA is TGCGCCAGCACACCCGGGACAGGGGCCTACAATGAGCAGTTCTTC. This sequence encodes CASTPGTGAYNEQFF.

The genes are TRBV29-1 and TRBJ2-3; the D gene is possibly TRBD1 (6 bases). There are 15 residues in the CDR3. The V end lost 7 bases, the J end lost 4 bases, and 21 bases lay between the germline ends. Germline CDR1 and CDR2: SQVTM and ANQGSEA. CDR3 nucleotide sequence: TGCAGCGGAAAACAGGGTACCAGTAGTCCAGATACGCAGTATTTT. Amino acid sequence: CSGKQGTSSPDTQYF.

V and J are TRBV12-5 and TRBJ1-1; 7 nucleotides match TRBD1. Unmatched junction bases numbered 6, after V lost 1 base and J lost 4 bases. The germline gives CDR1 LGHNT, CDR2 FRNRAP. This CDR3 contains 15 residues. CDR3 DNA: TGTGCTAGTGGTTTGGCGACAGGGCTGGGCACTGAAGCTTTCTTT. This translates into CASGLATGLGTEAFF. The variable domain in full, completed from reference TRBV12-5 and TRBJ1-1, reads DARVTQTPRHKVTEMGQEVTMRCQPILGHNTVFWYRQTMMQGLELLAYFRNRAPLDDSGMPKDRFSAEMPDATLATLKIQPSEPRDSAVYFCASGLATGLGTEAFFGQGTRLTVV.

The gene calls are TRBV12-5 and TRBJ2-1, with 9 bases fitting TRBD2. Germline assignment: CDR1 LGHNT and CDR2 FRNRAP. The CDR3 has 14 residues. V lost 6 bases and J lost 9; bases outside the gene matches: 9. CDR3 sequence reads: CASGLAGGPGEQFF. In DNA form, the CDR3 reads TGTGCTAGTGGGCTGGCGGGGGGGCCCGGTGAGCAGTTCTTC.